This entry lists 31 T cell receptor beta chains sequenced from one sample in a study of shared clonotypes between healthy human individuals. TCRdb's copy holds only in-frame clones and misses some; the assay was immunoSEQ multiplex PCR. Of roughly 2 million clones listed, approximately 95% are singletons. Material for sequencing was naive CD4+ T cells sorted from blood. As to subset: CD45RA+ positively selected. The receptor source for this set is a man aged 18 to 30 in good health.

The chain joins TRBV7-9 to TRBJ2-5; a possible D gene is TRBD1 (6 bases). V was cut by 6 bases and J by 4 bases, with 21 bases left in between. Germline V gene data show CDR1 as SEHNR and CDR2 as FQNEAQ (reference sequence). This CDR3 is built from 16 residues. The CDR3 nucleotides read TGTGCCAGCAGTCATAGGGCCGGACAGCAAAGAGAGACCCAGTACTTC. Encoded protein: CASSHRAGQQRETQYF.

This chain joins TRBV25-1 and TRBJ1-3; tentative D call: TRBD1 (5 bases). CDR3 length: 15 residues. V lost 6 bases to trimming and J lost 0 bases, with 12 bases between them. CDR1 and CDR2 (germline): MGHDK, SYGVNS. CDR3 nucleotide sequence: TGTGCCAGCAGCGGGGGACCGAGCTCTGGAAACACCATATATTTT. This encodes CASSGGPSSGNTIYF.

The V and J genes are TRBV10-3 and TRBJ1-3, with D maybe TRBD1 (6 bases). CDR1 is ENHRY, CDR2 SYGVKD, per germline. The CDR3 totals 13 residues. V was cut by 10 bases and J by 1 base, with 11 bases left in between. This CDR3 is CASLQGSGNTIYF. CDR3 sequence (DNA): TGTGCCAGCCTCCAGGGGTCTGGAAACACCATATATTTT.

On this clone: Other DNA sequences in the sample encode the same CDR3. This sequence joins TRBV6-1 and TRBJ1-2; 9 positions agree with TRBD1. The CDR3 length is 13 residues. The junction had 2 bases not matched to a gene; V was cut back by 1 base and J by 8 bases. Germline-derived CDR1 and CDR2 are MNHNS and SASEGT. CDR3 in amino acids: CASSEGQGGGYTF. CDR3 nucleotide sequence: TGTGCCAGCAGTGAAGGACAGGGGGGCGGCTACACCTTC.

J is TRBJ2-7 and V is TRBV30; tentatively, D is TRBD2 (6 bases). Trimming pared 0 bases from V and 7 bases from J, leaving 13 bases between. Germline V gene lookup returns CDR1 GTSNPN and CDR2 SVGIG (reference sequence). The CDR3 has 13 amino acids. The CDR3 here is CAWSVWRGDEQYF. CDR3 in DNA: TGTGCCTGGAGTGTTTGGAGGGGTGATGAGCAGTACTTC.

Regarding this clone: This sequence may be a read error, since a much larger clone differs from it by one base. The V and J genes are TRBV30 and TRBJ2-5, with D perhaps matching TRBD2 (5 bases). The V gene lost 1 base and the J gene lost 5 bases, with 17 bases spanning the gap. Germline V gene data show CDR1 as GTSNPN and CDR2 as SVGIG (reference sequence). The CDR3 is made up of 15 amino acids. The CDR3 sequence is CAWSERGWARETQYF. Here the CDR3 DNA reads TGTGCCTGGAGTGAACGGGGTTGGGCCAGGGAGACCCAGTACTTC.

V usage is TRBV2 and J usage is TRBJ2-7; TRBD1 matches at 8 bases. V trimming: 9 bases; J trimming: 5 bases; junction bases outside the gene matches: 6. Germline V CDR1 and CDR2: SNHLY, FYNNEI. The CDR3 runs 12 residues. In DNA, the CDR3 is TGTGCCAGTACCCAGGACAGGGACGAGCAGTACTTC. Its translation: CASTQDRDEQYF.

The genes are TRBV4-1 and TRBJ2-7; D unclear. Looked up from germline, CDR1 is MGHRA and CDR2 is YSYEKL. The CDR3 loop spans 15 amino acids. Trimming shortened V by 0 bases and J by 3 bases, and 12 bases separated the two germline ends. The CDR3 sequence is CASSQDLALGYEQYF. In DNA, the CDR3 is TGCGCCAGCAGCCAAGACCTGGCGCTGGGCTACGAGCAGTACTTC.

This clone was seen only once. V and J are TRBV6-1 and TRBJ2-7; no definite D call. CDR1 is MNHNS and CDR2 is SASEGT in the germline V gene. Trimming cost V 0 bases and J 2 bases, with 11 bases left between them. The CDR3 consists of 15 residues. The CDR3 DNA reads as TGTGCCAGCAGTGAAGCGTACGGTGCCCCCTACGAGCAGTACTTC. Translating it yields CASSEAYGAPYEQYF.

The J gene is TRBJ2-3, the V gene TRBV29-1, with D perhaps TRBD1 (5 bases). The ends were cut back, 2 bases at V and 7 bases at J, with 19 bases in the middle. The CDR3 consists of 15 residues. Germline V gene sequence: CDR1 SQVTM, CDR2 ANQGSEA. The CDR3 spells CSVEYGRAPEYTQYF. CDR3 coding DNA: TGCAGCGTTGAATACGGCAGGGCGCCAGAATATACGCAGTATTTT.

This sequence joins TRBV4-1 and TRBJ1-5, with D unresolved. Germline values: CDR1 MGHRA, CDR2 YSYEKL. The CDR3 is made up of 16 amino acids. V was pared by 0 bases and J by 10 bases, with 19 bases between. For the CDR3, the DNA is TGCGCCAGCAGCCAAGATCTTTTAACCGGGAATCTACCCCAGCATTTT. It encodes CASSQDLLTGNLPQHF.

The rearrangement uses TRBV29-1 and TRBJ1-1; D remains unclear. CDR3 length equals 13 residues. The V gene's germline CDR1 is SQVTM and CDR2 ANQGSEA. With 2 bases removed from V and 1 base from J, the gap between germline ends came to 8 bases. CDR3 DNA sequence: TGCAGCGTTGAAAGGACCAGGAACACTGAAGCTTTCTTT. Residues: CSVERTRNTEAFF.

The DNA for the CDR3 is TGTGCCAGCCGACTAGCGGGTGCCACAGATACGCAGTATTTT. It specifies CASRLAGATDTQYF. J is TRBJ2-3 and V is TRBV6-1; 10 nucleotides line up with TRBD2. Germline V gives CDR1 MNHNS, CDR2 SASEGT. V was pared by 8 bases and J by 2 bases, with 4 bases of the junction left unmatched. CDR3 length: 14 amino acids.

The chain combines TRBV7-3 with TRBJ1-1; D is perhaps TRBD1 (6 bases). The V end was cut by 3 bases, the J end by 4 bases, with 9 bases between. CDR3 length: 13 residues. CDR1 and CDR2 from the germline V gene are SGHTA and FQGTGA. The CDR3 here is CASSFGGGTEAFF. The CDR3 DNA sequence: TGTGCCAGCAGCTTCGGAGGGGGCACTGAAGCTTTCTTT.

This rearrangement joins TRBV11-2 to TRBJ2-3; D not resolved. The CDR3 covers 14 residues. The ends were cut back, 5 bases at V and 4 bases at J, with 13 bases in the middle. In germline, CDR1 is SGHAT, CDR2 FQNNGV. The chain's CDR3 is CASSLNTGPDTQYF. The CDR3 DNA sequence: TGTGCCAGCAGCCTTAATACGGGTCCAGATACGCAGTATTTT.

This sequence joins TRBV7-3 and TRBJ1-2, with D hard to call. The CDR3 consists of 16 residues. V lost 5 bases, J lost 4 bases, and 20 bases lay in between. Germline V gene sequence: CDR1 SGHTA, CDR2 FQGTGA. CDR3 in amino acids: CASSPEPFTPGYGYTF. The DNA of the CDR3 is TGTGCCAGCAGCCCAGAGCCCTTTACCCCTGGCTATGGCTACACCTTC.

CDR3: CASSRLAGDYEQFF. CDR3 nucleotide sequence: TGTGCCAGCAGTCGACTAGCGGGAGACTATGAGCAGTTCTTC. The J gene is TRBJ2-1, the V gene TRBV6-1; 12 nucleotides agree with TRBD2. CDR3 size: 14 residues. Germline-derived CDR1 and CDR2 are MNHNS and SASEGT. V lost 5 bases to trimming and J lost 8 bases; unmatched junction nucleotides: 4.

In the case of this clone: Other DNA sequences in the sample encode the same CDR3. The chain has TRBV5-4 and TRBJ2-5; D possibly corresponds to TRBD2 (5 bases). Per the germline V gene, CDR1 is SGHNT and CDR2 is YYREEE (reference sequence). There are 14 residues in the CDR3. The V and J ends lost 3 bases and 2 bases respectively, with 11 bases between them. The CDR3 DNA reads as TGTGCCAGCAGCTCGCCCGGGAAGCAAGAGACCCAGTACTTC. It is translated as CASSSPGKQETQYF. Supplemented by reference TRBV5-4 and TRBJ2-5, the full variable domain reads ETGVTQSPTHLIKTRGQQVTLRCSSQSGHNTVSWYQQALGQGPQFIFQYYREEENGRGNFPPRFSGLQFPNYSSELNVNALELDDSALYLCASSSPGKQETQYFGPGTRLLVL.

V usage is TRBV28 and J usage is TRBJ1-6; D gene unclear. Deletions cut 5 bases from V and 12 bases from J, with 11 bases between. Per germline, CDR1 MDHEN and CDR2 SYDVKM. There are 12 residues in the CDR3. CDR3: CASSPRGEPLHF. CDR3 in DNA: TGTGCCAGCAGTCCGCGGGGTGAACCCCTCCACTTT. Full variable domain (missing parts from reference TRBV28 and TRBJ1-6): DVKVTQSSRYLVKRTGEKVFLECVQDMDHENMFWYRQDPGLGLRLIYFSYDVKMKEKGDIPEGYSVSREKKERFSLILESASTNQTSMYLCASSPRGEPLHFGNGTRLTVT.

J is TRBJ2-1 and V is TRBV10-1; 10 nucleotides line up with TRBD2. The ends lost 0 bases at V and 3 bases at J; junction bases unmatched: 11. Germline lookup yields CDR1 WNHNN and CDR2 SYGVQD (reference sequence). The CDR3 totals 19 residues. CDR3 bases: TGCGCCAGCAGTGAGTCAAACAATACTAGCGGGATGTACTACAATGAGCAGTTCTTC. Its translation: CASSESNNTSGMYYNEQFF.

This chain joins TRBV29-1 and TRBJ2-5, with 8 bases aligning to TRBD2. From germline, CDR1 is SQVTM and CDR2 ANQGSEA. This CDR3 has 11 amino acids. After removal of 7 bases from V and 5 bases from J, the junction contained 3 bases not matched to a gene. CDR3 sequence: CSARLAETQYF. The CDR3 DNA is TGCAGCGCAAGACTAGCGGAGACCCAGTACTTC.

This clone came up a few times. The J gene is TRBJ1-5, the V gene TRBV19; weak D call: TRBD1 (6 bases). With 7 bases removed from V and 6 bases from J, the gap between germline ends came to 19 bases. There are 15 residues in the CDR3. CDR1 is LNHDA, CDR2 SQIVND, per germline (reference sequence). CDR3: CASTRDTGASQPQHF. DNA for the CDR3: TGTGCCAGTACCCGGGACACCGGTGCCAGTCAGCCCCAGCATTTT.

Regarding this clone: This clone may be a read error of a much larger clone one base away. The chain uses TRBV7-2 and TRBJ1-4; D might be TRBD1 (5 bases). V shed 5 bases and J shed 7 bases, with 11 bases lying between them. The germline CDR1 and CDR2 sequences are SGHTA and FQGNSA. The CDR3 runs 13 residues. CDR3 nucleotides: TGTGCCAGCAGCCCTGGGGCGGGTGAAAAACTGTTTTTT. It is translated as CASSPGAGEKLFF.

This sequence joins TRBV4-2 and TRBJ1-1; TRBD1 aligns across 12 bases. There are 16 residues in the CDR3. Trimming removed 6 bases from V and 4 bases from J; junction bases left unmatched: 9. Germline-derived CDR1 and CDR2 are LGHNA and YNFKEQ. The CDR3 sequence: CASSPNPGQGATEAFF. The CDR3 DNA reads TGTGCCAGCAGTCCGAACCCGGGACAGGGGGCCACTGAAGCTTTCTTT.

For this clone: The sample carries other DNA sequences with the same CDR3. This sequence joins TRBV18 and TRBJ1-1; tentatively, D is TRBD1 (6 bases). Germline CDR1 KGHSH, CDR2 LQKENI. V dropped 2 bases and J dropped 1 base, with 8 bases sitting between them. CDR3 length equals 14 residues. CDR3 sequence: CASSPGQTNTEAFF. CDR3 nucleotide sequence: TGTGCCAGCTCACCAGGACAGACGAACACTGAAGCTTTCTTT.

Comments on this clone: Other nucleotide sequences from this sample produce the same CDR3. The genes are TRBV18 and TRBJ1-5; D gene ambiguous. V was shortened by 3 bases and J by 4 bases, with 7 bases between the two germline ends. CDR1 and CDR2 from the germline V gene are KGHSH and LQKENI. The CDR3 totals 13 residues. The chain's CDR3 is CASSPDRNQPQHF. DNA of the CDR3: TGTGCCAGCTCACCCGATCGGAATCAGCCCCAGCATTTT. The full variable domain, with the rest looked up from reference TRBV18 and TRBJ1-5, is NAGVMQNPRHLVRRRGQEARLRCSPMKGHSHVYWYRQLPEEGLKFMVYLQKENIIDESGMPKERFSAEFPKEGPSILRIQQVVRGDSAAYFCASSPDRNQPQHFGDGTRLSIL.

As to this clone: Other DNA sequences within the sample encode an identical CDR3. CDR3 region: CASSVRGGETQYF. For the CDR3, the DNA is TGTGCCAGCAGCGTGAGGGGCGGAGAGACCCAGTACTTC. The V gene is TRBV9, the J gene TRBJ2-5; D may match TRBD1 or TRBD2 (5 bases each). Germline CDR1 reads SGDLS; CDR2 reads YYNGEE. This CDR3 has 13 residues. V was shortened by 2 bases and J by 4 bases, with 9 bases between the two germline ends. The full variable domain, its missing parts supplied by reference TRBV9 and TRBJ2-5, is DSGVTQTPKHLITATGQRVTLRCSPRSGDLSVYWYQQSLDQGLQFLIQYYNGEERAKGNILERFSAQQFPDLHSELNLSSLELGDSALYFCASSVRGGETQYFGPGTRLLVL.

The gene calls are TRBV4-3 and TRBJ2-3; D gene ambiguous. Between the trimmed V and J ends, which lost 1 base and 2 bases, there was a span of 7 bases. Looked up from germline, CDR1 is LGHNA and CDR2 is YSLEER. This CDR3 contains 14 residues. The CDR3 DNA sequence: TGCGCCAGCAGCCAAGTACAGCCCACAGATACGCAGTATTTT. It codes for CASSQVQPTDTQYF.

The chain combines TRBV9 with TRBJ1-6; 9 nucleotides align to TRBD1. Germline lookup yields CDR1 SGDLS and CDR2 YYNGEE. Trimming at V came to 0 bases and at J to 9 bases, leaving 4 bases not matched to a gene. The CDR3 spans 15 residues. CDR3 sequence (DNA): TGTGCCAGCAGCGTAGTGGGGACAGGGCCTTCACCCCTCCACTTT. Protein product: CASSVVGTGPSPLHF.

This clone appeared once. The V and J genes are TRBV7-2 and TRBJ2-7, with D possibly called TRBD1 or TRBD2 (6 bases each). The CDR3 loop spans 13 amino acids. V lost 5 bases and J 7 bases, leaving 15 bases between the germline ends. Germline lookup yields CDR1 SGHTA and CDR2 FQGNSA. The DNA of the CDR3 is TGTGCCAGCAGCCAAACTGGGGGGCAGGAGCAGTACTTC. This translates into CASSQTGGQEQYF.

Comments on this clone: This sample includes further DNA sequences coding for the same CDR3. The chain couples TRBV6-6 to TRBJ2-1; D call uncertain. This CDR3 is built from 13 residues. Per germline, CDR1 MNHNY and CDR2 SVGAGI (reference sequence). Deletions cut 2 bases from V and 7 bases from J, with 9 bases between. CDR3 coding DNA: TGTGCCAGCAGTTACGAAGGTTATAATGAGCAGTTCTTC. It codes for CASSYEGYNEQFF.